This T cell receptor (beta chain) was retrieved from a study of cytomegalovirus exposure and HLA in healthy donors. Researchers ran the PCR with 60 Vbeta and 13 Jbeta primers. Sequencing used immunoSEQ multiplex PCR; TCRdb keeps in-frame clones, though not all of them. The data show over 70,000 clones, 78% seen once. Germline-derived CDR1 and CDR2 are MGHDK and SYGVNS. The CDR3 has 17 residues. V was pared by 4 bases and J by 3 bases, with 10 bases of the junction left unmatched. Sequenced input: PBMCs. This chain joins TRBV25-1 and TRBJ2-1, with 9 bases that match TRBD1. This TCR was recovered from a male donor in good health and CMV-seropositive. The CDR3 coding sequence is TGTGCCAGCAGTGTTCGCGTCGGGACAGGGTTCTACAATGAGCAGTTCTTC. Encoded protein: CASSVRVGTGFYNEQFF.